The source of this T cell receptor (beta chain) is a study of T cells in Graves' hyperthyroidism and ophthalmopathy. CDR3 length: 15 residues. The trim removed 0 bases at V and 6 bases at J, leaving 4 bases unmatched. Germline values: CDR1 SGHAT, CDR2 FQNNGV. RNA transcripts provided the source from which TCR beta CDR3 regions were amplified. An initial round of RT-PCR targeting the TCR CDR3 relied on the HTBI primer set. TCRdb reprocessed the multiplex PCR reads with MiXCR, giving one entry per CDR3 protein. The sample includes approximately 530,000 distinct CDR3 sequences, roughly 17% of them seen just once. This clonotype appeared many times.

This sequence originates from a woman aged 18 to 35 with Graves' hyperthyroidism. The sequenced sample was blood. The chain recombines TRBV11-2 with TRBJ2-3; TRBD1 agrees at 9 bases. In DNA, the CDR3 is TGTGCCAGCAGCTTAGAAGGGACAGGGCCCGATACGCAGTATTTT. It encodes CASSLEGTGPDTQYF. The entire variable domain, with the rest obtained from reference TRBV11-2 and TRBJ2-3, is as follows: EAGVAQSPRYKIIEKRQSVAFWCNPISGHATLYWYQQILGQGPKLLIQFQNNGVVDDSQLPKDRFSAERLKGVDSTLKIQPAKLEDSAVYLCASSLEGTGPDTQYFGPGTRLTVL.